This record looks at one T cell receptor beta chain sequence and its context. Its antigen remains unknown. Trimming at V came to 0 bases and at J to 4 bases, leaving 5 bases not matched to a gene. Germline V lookup: CDR1 SGHAT, CDR2 FQNNGV. The CDR3 has 16 amino acids. The data are from a study of cytomegalovirus exposure and HLA in healthy donors. Study-level points and caveats: Productive rates of about 90% or about 30% were seen for most TCR beta V segments in an earlier analysis.

It was with 60 Vbeta and 13 Jbeta primers that the PCR ran. The table came from immunoSEQ multiplex PCR; TCRdb's copy has only in-frame clones and leaves some out. The table has approximately 190,000 clones, roughly 87% seen once. This sequence originates from a boy aged 2 to 10 in good health and CMV-seronegative. The sequenced material came from PBMCs. The chain uses TRBV11-2 and TRBJ2-5, with 10 positions matching TRBD2. Here the CDR3 reads CASSLDRSGGVETQYF. The DNA of the CDR3 is TGTGCCAGCAGCTTAGATAGGAGCGGGGGGGTAGAGACCCAGTACTTC. Based on the CDR3 plus reference TRBV11-2 and TRBJ2-5, the full variable domain is EAGVAQSPRYKIIEKRQSVAFWCNPISGHATLYWYQQILGQGPKLLIQFQNNGVVDDSQLPKDRFSAERLKGVDSTLKIQPAKLEDSAVYLCASSLDRSGGVETQYFGPGTRLLVL.